This T cell receptor (beta chain) was captured in a study of T cell responses to AZD1222 COVID-19 vaccine. Points from the study as a whole: Only a handful of individuals given AZD1222 were seropositive at baseline.

The length of the CDR3 is 17 residues. With 0 bases clipped from V and 4 bases from J, the junction kept 9 bases outside the gene matches. Germline lookup yields CDR1 SGHRS and CDR2 YFSETQ. Sequencing was performed with immunoSEQ multiplex PCR; in TCRdb, only in-frame clones are kept and a portion is missing. The profile shows 100,000 to 150,000 clones, under 90% of them singletons. About this clone: Its cognate antigen is unknown.

The chain recombines TRBV5-1 with TRBJ2-5; TRBD1 matches 10 bases. This receptor was identified in an adult in good health. Sequenced material: peripheral blood, taken on day 0 of AZD1222 vaccination. CDR3: CASSLEFGTGVGETQYF. The CDR3 nucleotides read TGCGCCAGCAGCTTGGAATTTGGGACAGGGGTCGGAGAGACCCAGTACTTC. The full variable domain, its missing parts supplied by reference TRBV5-1 and TRBJ2-5, is KAGVTQTPRYLIKTRGQQVTLSCSPISGHRSVSWYQQTPGQGLQFLFEYFSETQRNKGNFPGRFSGRQFSNSRSEMNVSTLELGDSALYLCASSLEFGTGVGETQYFGPGTRLLVL.